Shown below are 20 T cell receptor beta chains from a single sample sequenced in a study of intratumoral heterogeneity in liver cancer. Repertoires were generated with immunoSEQ multiplex PCR, while TCRdb's copy carries only in-frame clones and drops some. The sample includes tens of thousands of clones, roughly 66% of them seen just once. The input for sequencing was tumor-adjacent normal tissue, taken before any cancer treatment. The receptors were gathered from a woman between 65 and 79 years old with hepatocellular carcinoma.

The chain uses TRBV2 and TRBJ2-1; unclear D gene. The CDR3 consists of 14 residues. CDR1 is SNHLY, CDR2 FYNNEI, per germline. Trimming removed 10 bases from V and 6 bases from J, with 19 bases in between. CDR3 DNA: TGTGCCACTACCCCCGGACCGTTGATCAATGAGCAGTTCTTC. It is translated as CATTPGPLINEQFF.

The chain employs TRBV9 and TRBJ2-3; D assignment may be TRBD1 or TRBD2 (5 bases each). Trimming cost V 0 bases and J 4 bases, with 9 bases left between them. The CDR3 sequence is 14 residues long. Germline V gene lookup returns CDR1 SGDLS and CDR2 YYNGEE. For the CDR3, the DNA is TGTGCCAGCAGCGTAGGGCAGGGAGCAGATACGCAGTATTTT. Translating it yields CASSVGQGADTQYF. Using reference TRBV9 and TRBJ2-3 for the parts outside the CDR3, the full variable domain is DSGVTQTPKHLITATGQRVTLRCSPRSGDLSVYWYQQSLDQGLQFLIQYYNGEERAKGNILERFSAQQFPDLHSELNLSSLELGDSALYFCASSVGQGADTQYFGPGTRLTVL.

The genes are TRBV4-2 and TRBJ1-5; 7 nucleotides line up with TRBD1. J lost 7 bases, V lost 3 bases, and 9 bases had no gene match. This CDR3 region has 15 residues. CDR1 is LGHNA and CDR2 is YNFKEQ in the germline V gene. The CDR3 is CASSQRQGALQPQHF. The CDR3 DNA reads TGTGCCAGCAGCCAGAGACAGGGTGCCCTCCAGCCCCAGCATTTT.

The V call is TRBV2, the J call TRBJ2-7; 9 bases match TRBD2. V lost 4 bases, J lost 5 bases, and 12 bases stayed unmatched. Germline CDR1 is SNHLY and CDR2 is FYNNEI. The CDR3 spans 16 residues. CDR3 loop: CASSGTSGSRLDEQYF. DNA for the CDR3: TGTGCCAGCAGTGGCACTAGCGGGTCTAGGTTGGACGAGCAGTACTTC.

A few counts support this clone. The genes are TRBV7-8 and TRBJ1-6, with D unclear. Germline loops: CDR1 SGHVS, CDR2 FQNEAQ. Trimming left V 4 bases short and J 7 bases short, with 2 bases between. This CDR3 spans 11 amino acids. As DNA, the CDR3 is TGTGCCAGCAGCTCCAATTCACCCCTCCACTTT. It codes for CASSSNSPLHF.

V is TRBV5-6 and J is TRBJ2-7; D might be TRBD2 (5 bases). Germline CDR1 and CDR2: SGHDT and YYEEEE. With 0 bases removed from V and 6 bases from J, the gap between germline ends came to 10 bases. This CDR3 is built from 13 residues. The CDR3 region is CASSLVSGVEQYF. The CDR3 DNA reads TGTGCCAGCAGCTTGGTATCCGGGGTCGAGCAGTACTTC.

The rearrangement uses TRBV25-1 and TRBJ2-7, with a tentative D call TRBD2 (5 bases). In germline, CDR1 is MGHDK, CDR2 SYGVNS. V dropped 8 bases and J dropped 5 bases, with 10 bases sitting between them. This CDR3 contains 11 residues. CDR3 sequence: CASAFGDEQYF. The CDR3 region has the DNA TGTGCCAGCGCATTCGGGGACGAGCAGTACTTC.

This sequence joins TRBV19 and TRBJ1-1; 10 bases match TRBD1. The J segment lost 0 bases and the V segment lost 4 bases, leaving 11 bases of the junction unmatched. Looked up from germline, CDR1 is LNHDA and CDR2 is SQIVND (reference sequence). The CDR3 spans 18 residues. The CDR3 here is CASSRRRGGQGLNTEAFF. In nucleotides, the CDR3 is TGTGCCAGTAGTAGGCGAAGGGGGGGACAGGGGCTGAACACTGAAGCTTTCTTT.

The chain carries TRBV3-1 (or the pseudogene TRBV3-2) and TRBJ2-2; the D gene is possibly TRBD2 (6 bases). Germline CDR1 reads LGHDT; CDR2 reads YNNKEL (reference sequence). The CDR3 covers 14 residues. The ends were cut back, 7 bases at V and 5 bases at J, with 14 bases in the middle. CDR3 protein: CASTGEGGTGELFF. CDR3 DNA sequence: TGTGCCAGCACGGGCGAGGGAGGAACCGGGGAGCTGTTTTTT.

This clone has a handful of counts. As DNA, the CDR3 is TGTGCCAGCAGCTTCCCCGCGGAAGAAGAGACCCAGTACTTC. It is translated as CASSFPAEEETQYF. This rearrangement joins TRBV13 to TRBJ2-5; D is undetermined. Trimming shortened V by 3 bases and J by 3 bases, and 11 bases separated the two germline ends. CDR1 PRHDT and CDR2 FYEKMQ come from the germline V gene (reference sequence). The length of the CDR3 is 14 residues.

J is TRBJ2-1 and V is TRBV25-1; no clear D gene. Trimming shortened V by 7 bases and J by 7 bases, and 14 bases separated the two germline ends. Germline V CDR1 and CDR2: MGHDK, SYGVNS. The CDR3 contains 13 residues. The chain's CDR3 is CASTRLNGNEQFF. The DNA for the CDR3 is TGTGCCAGCACCCGATTGAACGGGAATGAGCAGTTCTTC.

V and J are TRBV7-2 and TRBJ2-5, with TRBD2 as a possible D gene (7 bases). Germline V lookup: CDR1 SGHTA, CDR2 FQGNSA. This CDR3 is built from 16 residues. V lost 2 bases to trimming and J lost 5 bases, with 18 bases between them. CDR3 bases: TGTGCCAGCAGCTTAATTTCTGCGGGGGCCGGGGAGACCCAGTACTTC. The encoded protein is CASSLISAGAGETQYF.

This clone was detected a few times. The chain employs TRBV10-3 and TRBJ1-4; the match to TRBD1 covers 7 bases. With V trimmed by 8 bases and J by 8 bases, 2 bases remained unmatched. CDR1 and CDR2 from the germline V gene are ENHRY and SYGVKD. This CDR3 has 11 amino acids. The CDR3 DNA reads TGTGCCATCGGCAGGGGGGAAAAACTGTTTTTT. The encoded protein is CAIGRGEKLFF.

The chain joins TRBV6-5 to TRBJ2-7, with 10 bases matching TRBD2. In germline, CDR1 is MNHEY, CDR2 SVGAGI. This CDR3 has 15 amino acids. V lost 2 bases and J lost 7; bases outside the gene matches: 8. CDR3 sequence reads: CASSYSLAGVGEQYF. The CDR3 DNA sequence: TGTGCCAGCAGTTACAGCCTAGCGGGAGTAGGTGAGCAGTACTTC.

This chain connects TRBV7-3 to TRBJ2-2; 10 bases are shared with TRBD2. Germline trimming cut 2 bases from V and 6 bases from J; bases unmatched to any gene: 6. There are 16 residues in the CDR3. CDR1 and CDR2 from the germline V gene are SGHTA and FQGTGA. CDR3 DNA: TGTGCCAGCAGCTTAGGTCCTAGCGGGAGAGCCGGGGAGCTGTTTTTT. It is translated as CASSLGPSGRAGELFF.

By its share, this clone is hyperexpanded. This chain links TRBV4-1 with TRBJ2-7, with TRBD2 matching over 7 bases. Germline V gives CDR1 MGHRA, CDR2 YSYEKL. This CDR3 spans 15 amino acids. J was trimmed by 3 bases and V by 4 bases; bases with no gene match: 9. Here the CDR3 reads CASSLAYGGDYEQYF. The CDR3 DNA reads TGCGCCAGCAGCCTGGCGTATGGGGGGGACTACGAGCAGTACTTC.

The V gene is TRBV27, the J gene TRBJ1-2; D possibly corresponds to TRBD1 (6 bases). CDR3 length equals 13 residues. CDR1 and CDR2 (germline): MNHEY, SMNVEV (reference sequence). Trimming took off 6 bases at V and 4 bases at J, with 12 bases between the two ends. This CDR3 reads CASRSTGSYGYTF. The CDR3, as DNA: TGTGCCAGCAGGTCTACAGGGTCCTATGGCTACACCTTC.

The gene calls are TRBV30 and TRBJ2-1; the D is unclear. The CDR3 totals 17 residues. The germline V gene has CDR1 GTSNPN and CDR2 SVGIG (reference sequence). The V end lost 4 bases, the J end lost 0 bases, and 19 bases lay between the germline ends. The CDR3 loop reads CAWTISNGLRSYNEQFF. The CDR3 DNA is TGTGCCTGGACCATATCTAATGGGCTCCGCTCCTACAATGAGCAGTTCTTC.

The chain has TRBV15 and TRBJ2-1, with a weak D call TRBD2 (6 bases). The CDR3 extends over 15 amino acids. V dropped 0 bases and J dropped 4 bases, with 10 bases sitting between them. Germline V gene sequence: CDR1 LNHNV, CDR2 YYDKDF (reference sequence). This CDR3 is CATSRDLAGYNEQFF. The CDR3 region has the DNA TGTGCCACCAGCAGAGATCTCGCGGGATACAATGAGCAGTTCTTC.

The rearrangement joins TRBV10-1 to TRBJ2-7, with TRBD1 matching over 11 bases. This CDR3 is 15 amino acids long. Germline V gene data show CDR1 as WNHNN and CDR2 as SYGVQD (reference sequence). V gave up 4 bases and J gave up 7 bases; unmatched junction bases: 9. This CDR3 reads CASSAGTGGSREQYF. The DNA for the CDR3 is TGCGCCAGCAGTGCCGGGACAGGGGGATCTCGGGAGCAGTACTTC.